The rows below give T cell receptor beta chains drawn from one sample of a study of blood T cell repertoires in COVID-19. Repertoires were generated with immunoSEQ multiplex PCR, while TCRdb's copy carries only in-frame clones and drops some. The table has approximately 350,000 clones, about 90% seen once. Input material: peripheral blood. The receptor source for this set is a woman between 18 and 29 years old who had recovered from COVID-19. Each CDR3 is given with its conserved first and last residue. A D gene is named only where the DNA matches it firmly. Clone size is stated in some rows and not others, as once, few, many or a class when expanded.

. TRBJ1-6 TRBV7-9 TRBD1 CASSSETGYNSPLHF TGTGCCAGCAGCTCAGAGACAGGGTATAATTCACCCCTCCACTTT
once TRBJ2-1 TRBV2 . CASTDSISYNEQFF TGTGCCAGCACGGACAGCATCTCCTACAATGAGCAGTTCTTC
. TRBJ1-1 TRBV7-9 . CASSLIAGTEAFF TGTGCCAGCAGCTTAATTGCGGGCACTGAAGCTTTCTTT
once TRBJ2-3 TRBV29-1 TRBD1 CSVRGTGWSDTQYF TGCAGCGTTCGGGGGACAGGGTGGTCAGATACGCAGTATTTT
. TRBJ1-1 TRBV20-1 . CSALTGIEAFF TGCAGTGCCCTCACAGGAATAGAAGCTTTCTTT
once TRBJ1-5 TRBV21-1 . CASSQPKPSNQPQHF TGTGCCAGCAGCCAACCTAAACCTAGCAATCAGCCCCAGCATTTT
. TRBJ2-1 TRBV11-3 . CASSLGVGVTGNEQFF TGTGCCAGCAGCTTAGGCGTGGGAGTCACGGGCAATGAGCAGTTCTTC
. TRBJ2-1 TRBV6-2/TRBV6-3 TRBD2 CASSYSYRTGGWENEQFF TGTGCCAGCAGTTACTCGTATCGGACGGGAGGTTGGGAAAATGAGCAGTTCTTC
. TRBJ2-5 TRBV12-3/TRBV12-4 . CASSLEGGETQYF TGTGCCAGCAGTTTGGAGGGAGGAGAGACCCAGTACTTC
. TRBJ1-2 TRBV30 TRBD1 CAWSPTGPTAF TGTGCCTGGAGTCCGACAGGGCCCACCGCCTTC
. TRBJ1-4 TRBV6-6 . CASTLAFEKLFF TGTGCCAGCACCCTTGCGTTTGAAAAACTGTTTTTT
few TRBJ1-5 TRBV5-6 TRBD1 CASSLGGQDANQPQHF TGTGCCAGCAGCTTGGGGGGACAGGATGCCAATCAGCCCCAGCATTTT
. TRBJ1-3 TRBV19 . CASSMGRERGNTIYF TGTGCCAGTAGTATGGGGAGGGAAAGAGGAAACACCATATATTTT
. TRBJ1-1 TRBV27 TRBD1 CASSPQPRTGGNMNTEAFF TGTGCCAGCAGTCCTCAACCTCGGACAGGGGGTAACATGAACACTGAAGCTTTCTTT
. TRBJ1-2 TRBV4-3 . CASSQDWAGSFGYTF TGCGCCAGCAGCCAAGATTGGGCAGGTTCCTTCGGCTACACCTTC
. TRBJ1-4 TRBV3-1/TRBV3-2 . CASSPGSVVKLFF TGTGCCAGCAGCCCCGGGTCCGTAGTAAAACTGTTTTTT
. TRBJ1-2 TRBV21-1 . CASSKLARGPYGYTF TGTGCCAGCAGCAAACTGGCCAGGGGACCCTATGGCTACACCTTC
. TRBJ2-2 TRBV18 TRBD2 CASSPLSSGGNTGELFF TGTGCCAGCTCACCACTGTCTAGCGGGGGAAACACCGGGGAGCTGTTTTTT
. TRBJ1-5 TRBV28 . CASSFFPRTVEDSNQPQHF TGTGCCAGCAGTTTTTTCCCTAGGACAGTAGAGGATAGCAATCAGCCCCAGCATTTT
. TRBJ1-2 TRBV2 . CASSEKPTVYGYTF TGTGCCAGCAGTGAAAAGCCGACAGTCTATGGCTACACCTTC
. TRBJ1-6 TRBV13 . CASRSQGSSYNSPLHF TGTGCCAGCAGGTCTCAGGGGAGCTCCTATAATTCACCCCTCCACTTT
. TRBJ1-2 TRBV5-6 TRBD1 CASSSLRRTGEIFYGYTF TGTGCCAGCAGCTCGCTTCGGCGGACAGGGGAGATATTCTATGGCTACACCTTC